The 19 T cell receptor beta chains listed next were all sequenced from one sample in a study of blood T cell repertoires in COVID-19. Measured with immunoSEQ multiplex PCR; TCRdb has only the in-frame clones, and not every one. This table holds about 200,000 clones, around nine tenths found once. Sequencing was done on a sample of peripheral blood. The receptors derive from a man in his sixties who had recovered from COVID-19.

This chain uses TRBV30 with TRBJ1-3; D uncertain. Germline CDR1 and CDR2: GTSNPN and SVGIG (reference sequence). This CDR3 comprises 15 residues. The V end lost 2 bases, the J end lost 0 bases, and 11 bases lay between the germline ends. The DNA for the CDR3 is TGTGCCTGGAGTAAAGACTCAAGCTCTGGAAACACCATATATTTT. It encodes CAWSKDSSSGNTIYF.

This chain links TRBV6-5 with TRBJ1-1, with D perhaps matching TRBD1 (5 bases). The CDR3 is 13 residues long. Germline V gene sequence: CDR1 MNHEY, CDR2 SVGAGI. Trimming stripped 6 bases from V and 0 bases from J, with 8 bases between. Here the CDR3 DNA reads TGTGCCAGCAGCCTAGGGGTGAACACTGAAGCTTTCTTT. It yields the protein CASSLGVNTEAFF.

V and J are TRBV5-8 and TRBJ2-1, with TRBD2 matching 9 bases. J was trimmed by 4 bases and V by 3 bases; bases with no gene match: 8. This CDR3 contains 16 residues. Germline lookup yields CDR1 SGHTS and CDR2 YDEGEE. CDR3 in amino acids: CASSSRAGGFYNEQFF. In nucleotides, the CDR3 is TGTGCCAGCAGCTCCAGAGCGGGAGGTTTTTACAATGAGCAGTTCTTC.

J is TRBJ2-7 and V is TRBV18, with a weak D call TRBD2 (7 bases). Germline CDR1 KGHSH, CDR2 LQKENI. CDR3 length: 16 amino acids. V gave up 5 bases and J gave up 5 bases, with 22 bases separating them. In DNA form, the CDR3 reads TGTGCCAGCTCATACGTGGGAGGGGGGTCAACCGACGAGCAGTACTTC. It codes for CASSYVGGGSTDEQYF.

The rearrangement links TRBV12-2 to TRBJ2-7; TRBD2 is the table's D call and was not checked against the DNA. TRBV12-2 constitutes a pseudogene. The CDR3 loop spans 13 amino acids. The CDR3 nucleotides are TGTGCCCCCCCGGGACTATCCTCCTACGAGCAGTACTTC. Residues: CAPPGLSSYEQYF.

J is TRBJ2-1 and V is TRBV5-1, with 12 bases aligning to TRBD2. The CDR3 spans 15 residues. V was pared by 2 bases and J by 9 bases, with 6 bases of the junction left unmatched. Germline V lookup: CDR1 SGHRS, CDR2 YFSETQ. The CDR3 spells CASSFSSGGAPEQFF. CDR3 nucleotide sequence: TGCGCCAGCAGCTTCTCTAGCGGGGGGGCACCTGAGCAGTTCTTC. The variable domain in full, completed from reference TRBV5-1 and TRBJ2-1, reads KAGVTQTPRYLIKTRGQQVTLSCSPISGHRSVSWYQQTPGQGLQFLFEYFSETQRNKGNFPGRFSGRQFSNSRSEMNVSTLELGDSALYLCASSFSSGGAPEQFFGPGTRLTVL.

CDR3 in amino acids: CASRSRGAPYEQYF. The CDR3 DNA reads as TGTGCCAGCAGGTCTCGGGGGGCCCCCTACGAGCAGTACTTC. The chain recombines TRBV5-8 with TRBJ2-7, with D maybe TRBD2 (7 bases). The CDR3 has 14 residues. Germline V gene lookup returns CDR1 SGHTS and CDR2 YDEGEE. V lost 5 bases, J lost 2 bases, and 14 bases lay in between.

In DNA, the CDR3 is TGTGCCACCTATTGGACTAGCGGGAGCTCCTACAATGAGCAGTTCTTC. Amino acid sequence: CATYWTSGSSYNEQFF. The gene calls are TRBV19 and TRBJ2-1; TRBD2 matches at 13 bases. Looked up from germline, CDR1 is LNHDA and CDR2 is SQIVND (reference sequence). The CDR3 has 16 residues. After removal of 10 bases from V and 0 bases from J, the junction contained 6 bases not matched to a gene.

V usage is TRBV6-5 and J usage is TRBJ2-3; 14 bases line up with TRBD2. Germline trimming cut 7 bases from V and 6 bases from J; bases unmatched to any gene: 6. The CDR3 contains 15 residues. Germline V CDR1 and CDR2: MNHEY, SVGAGI. For the CDR3, the DNA is TGTGCCAGCATGAAGGGACTAGCGGGAGCCGATACGCAGTATTTT. Translation: CASMKGLAGADTQYF.

The V gene is TRBV6-1, the J gene TRBJ2-7; D might be TRBD2 (5 bases). V shed 0 bases and J shed 2 bases, with 17 bases lying between them. The CDR3 has 17 amino acids. CDR1 is MNHNS, CDR2 SASEGT, per germline. As DNA, the CDR3 is TGTGCCAGCAGTGAAGCCCCTTCAGCGGTCCTAACCTACGAGCAGTACTTC. Its protein product is CASSEAPSAVLTYEQYF.

J is TRBJ1-4 and V is TRBV27, with D tentatively TRBD1 (5 bases). V gave up 4 bases and J gave up 5 bases, with 14 bases separating them. This CDR3 spans 15 amino acids. CDR1 and CDR2 from the germline V gene are MNHEY and SMNVEV (reference sequence). The CDR3 here is CASSSTGKRNEKLFF. In nucleotides, the CDR3 is TGTGCCAGCAGTTCAACAGGCAAGAGGAATGAAAAACTGTTTTTT.

The chain employs TRBV5-8 and TRBJ1-2, with TRBD1 matching over 9 bases. The CDR3 runs to 17 residues. Germline V gives CDR1 SGHTS, CDR2 YDEGEE. The ends lost 1 base at V and 0 bases at J; junction bases unmatched: 7. CDR3 region: CASSLPGTGTTNYGYTF. The CDR3 region has the DNA TGTGCCAGCAGCTTGCCGGGGACAGGGACCACTAACTATGGCTACACCTTC. Full variable domain (outside the CDR3, taken from reference TRBV5-8 and TRBJ1-2): EAGVTQSPTHLIKTRGQQATLRCSPISGHTSVYWYQQALGLGLQFLLWYDEGEERNRGNFPPRFSGRQFPNYSSELNVNALELEDSALYLCASSLPGTGTTNYGYTFGSGTRLTVV.

This clone is a singleton in its sample. The chain carries TRBV7-6 and TRBJ2-5; D might be TRBD2 (6 bases). V lost 5 bases and J 3 bases, leaving 16 bases between the germline ends. CDR1 and CDR2 (germline): SGHVS, FNYEAQ. The CDR3 is 15 residues long. CDR3 protein: CASSPVAGREETQYF. The CDR3 nucleotides are TGTGCCAGCAGCCCGGTAGCCGGGAGAGAAGAGACCCAGTACTTC.

This clone has just a few counts. The rearrangement uses TRBV7-9 and TRBJ2-7, with D maybe TRBD1 (5 bases). V was shortened by 2 bases and J by 2 bases, with 16 bases between the two germline ends. The CDR3 has 16 amino acids. Germline V gives CDR1 SEHNR, CDR2 FQNEAQ (reference sequence). DNA of the CDR3: TGTGCCAGCAGCTTAATTGGCGCGACAGTCGCCTACGAGCAGTACTTC. It is translated as CASSLIGATVAYEQYF.

This chain joins TRBV6-5 and TRBJ1-1; 9 nucleotides match TRBD1. V dropped 4 bases and J dropped 8; count of bases not matched to a gene: 8. Germline V gene data show CDR1 as MNHEY and CDR2 as SVGAGI. The CDR3 contains 14 residues. CDR3 nucleotide sequence: TGTGCCAGCAGTTCCATGACAGGGGGACGAGAAGCTTTCTTT. This gives the protein CASSSMTGGREAFF.

The chain links TRBV5-1 to TRBJ1-4, with no clear D. Germline lookup yields CDR1 SGHRS and CDR2 YFSETQ. The CDR3 has 15 amino acids. V was trimmed by 4 bases and J by 4 bases, leaving 14 bases between them. CDR3 residues: CASSPAGELNEKLFF. CDR3 coding DNA: TGCGCCAGCAGCCCGGCGGGTGAGCTTAATGAAAAACTGTTTTTT.

The V call is TRBV10-3, the J call TRBJ1-1, with 7 bases identical to TRBD1. The ends lost 7 bases at V and 0 bases at J; junction bases unmatched: 8. The CDR3 length is 15 residues. Per the germline V gene, CDR1 is ENHRY and CDR2 is SYGVKD. CDR3 residues: CAINEGGGMNTEAFF. The CDR3 region has the DNA TGTGCCATCAATGAAGGAGGGGGCATGAACACTGAAGCTTTCTTT.

The rearrangement joins TRBV18 to TRBJ1-3; TRBD1 is a possible D gene (6 bases). V lost 3 bases and J lost 3, with 15 bases in between. The CDR3 extends over 16 amino acids. Germline assignment: CDR1 KGHSH and CDR2 LQKENI. In DNA, the CDR3 is TGTGCCAGCTCACCTCCTCCAGGGGCCAGTGGAAACACCATATATTTT. This encodes CASSPPPGASGNTIYF.

This chain connects TRBV4-2 to TRBJ2-4; weak D call: TRBD2 (5 bases). Trimming removed 0 bases from V and 0 bases from J, with 9 bases in between. The CDR3 totals 16 residues. From germline, CDR1 is LGHNA and CDR2 YNFKEQ. The CDR3 DNA reads TGTGCCAGCAGCCAAGAGGCGGGTCCAGCCAAAAACATTCAGTACTTC. Amino acid sequence: CASSQEAGPAKNIQYF.